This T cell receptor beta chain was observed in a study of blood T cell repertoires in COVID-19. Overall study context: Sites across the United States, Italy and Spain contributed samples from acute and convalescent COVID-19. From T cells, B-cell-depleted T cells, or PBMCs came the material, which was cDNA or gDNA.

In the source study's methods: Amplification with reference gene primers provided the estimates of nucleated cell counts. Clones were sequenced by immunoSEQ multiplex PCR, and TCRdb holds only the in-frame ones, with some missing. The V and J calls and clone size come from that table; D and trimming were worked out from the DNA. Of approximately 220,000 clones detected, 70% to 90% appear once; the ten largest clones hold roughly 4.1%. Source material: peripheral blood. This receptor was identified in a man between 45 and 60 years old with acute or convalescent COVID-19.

CDR3 nucleotide sequence: TGCGCCAGCAGCTCACATCAGGGGTGGAACAATGAGCAGTTCTTC. Amino acid sequence: CASSSHQGWNNEQFF. The chain has TRBV5-1 and TRBJ2-1, with D possibly being TRBD1 (6 bases). Deletions cut 3 bases from V and 5 bases from J, with 15 bases between. CDR1 is SGHRS, CDR2 YFSETQ, per germline. The CDR3 is 15 amino acids.